This TCR beta chain was recovered during a study of blood T cells in healthy people across ages. Study observations and caveats: Unsorted PBMCs blocked a conclusive comparison of naive and antigen-experienced cells. It was the long-lived donors that had more naive CD4+ cells and higher diversity than aged donors.

The CDR3 runs to 13 residues. CDR1 GTSNPN and CDR2 SVGIG come from the germline V gene (reference sequence). J was trimmed by 3 bases and V by 8 bases; bases with no gene match: 8. Notes on this clonotype: Its antigen is unknown.

Next came a second PCR, run for roughly 6 to 11 cycles, which used a sample-barcoded 5' primer along with a J-beta primer mix. TCRdb called the 5' RACE reads again in MiXCR, with one record for every CDR3 protein. The sample includes around 1,500,000 distinct CDR3 sequences, 28% of them seen just once. The sequence came from a woman aged 25 to 45 in good health. The source material was blood. The chain is built from TRBV30 and TRBJ1-2; 8 bases fit TRBD1. The CDR3 DNA follows: TGTGCCGTGGGACAGGCTCTAGACTATGGCTACACCTTC. Translating it yields CAVGQALDYGYTF.